This record looks at one T cell receptor (beta chain) sequence and its context. Its cognate antigen is unknown. Trimming removed 1 base at V and 1 base at J, with 13 bases between. Germline CDR1 SEHNR, CDR2 FQNEAQ (reference sequence). CDR3 length equals 16 residues. The data originate from a study of T cell responses to AZD1222 COVID-19 vaccine. Study context: Second-dose recipients at about 4 or about 12 weeks were treated as one pooled group.

The study, taken as a whole, reports: Increased Spike-specific TCR breadth and depth were observed after two AZD1222 doses. Most donors were white British and more were female, and clonal diversity was possibly underestimated. Baseline seropositivity occurred in only a handful of AZD1222 recipients.

TCRdb's table, derived via immunoSEQ multiplex PCR, lists solely in-frame clones and lacks some. The table includes more than 85,000 clones, around 90% detected once. This sequence joins TRBV7-9 and TRBJ1-2; D is uncertain. The sample consisted of peripheral blood, taken on day 0 of AZD1222 vaccination. This sequence originates from an adult in good health. CDR3 bases: TGTGCCAGCAGCTTAGGGAGAGGGAGCCTTAACTATGGCTACACCTTC. It translates to CASSLGRGSLNYGYTF.